This T cell receptor beta chain was sequenced during a study of response to subunit inactivated influenza vaccine. CDR1 and CDR2 (germline): DFQATT, SNEGSKA (reference sequence). CDR3 size: 12 residues. With 5 bases clipped from V and 0 bases from J, the junction kept 1 base outside the gene matches. A single record per CDR3 protein comes from TCRdb applying MiXCR to the RT-PCR reads. In the table there are 450,000 to 600,000 distinct CDR3 sequences, approximately 7.1% of which are singletons. Only a few counts were recorded for this clonotype. What it binds is not known. Findings and caveats of the study: Few new T cells, the authors suggested, are recruited by each seasonal influenza vaccination.

Source: PBMCs from blood, taken about 23 months after vaccination. The chain has TRBV20-1 and TRBJ2-7; 7 positions match TRBD1. The TCR was taken from a man aged 50-75 years who received an inactivated influenza vaccine. For the CDR3, the DNA is TGCAGTGCTGACAGGGACTCCTACGAGCAGTACTTC. Protein product: CSADRDSYEQYF.